What follows is one T cell receptor beta chain and its context. The target antigen is unknown. Within the sample, other DNA sequences also encode this same CDR3. These data come from a study of Ad26.COV2.S vaccination and SARS-CoV-2 variants. About the research overall: Into the muscle, Ad26.COV2.S was dosed once or twice, 56 days apart. Findings of the study overall: Recipients given vaccine exceeded placebo recipients in spike-specific TCR breadth. After vaccination, reports described spike-specific CD8+ and CD4+ T cell responses as showing substantial breadth. Placebo and vaccine recipients had non-spike TCR breadth that was similar.

Treatment meaning: 15 to 20 received Ad26.COV2.S at low or high dose, single or two shots; several received placebo; per-sample allocation not given. Material that was analyzed had been drawn on day 63 after the first vaccine or placebo injection. The repertoire was sequenced with immunoSEQ multiplex PCR; TCRdb's copy has only in-frame clones and lacks some. This table has around 450,000 clones, 85% to 90% appearing once. V lost 2 bases and J lost 5, with 9 bases in between. The CDR3 covers 13 residues. The germline V gene has CDR1 MNHEY and CDR2 SVGAGI. V and J are TRBV6-5 and TRBJ1-1, with D tentatively TRBD1 (6 bases). The material sequenced was peripheral blood, taken in a trial of Ad26.COV2.S vaccine versus placebo. The clonotype originates from a person between 18 and 60 years old who received the Ad26.COV2.S COVID-19 vaccine or a placebo. The CDR3: CASSYNRVTEAFF. The CDR3 coding sequence is TGTGCCAGCAGTTACAACAGGGTAACTGAAGCTTTCTTT.